This is a list of T cell receptor beta chains from one sample in a study of EBV T-cell therapy then PD-1 blockade in nasopharyngeal carcinoma. What these receptors recognize is not known. Libraries were prepared by immunoSEQ multiplex PCR; TCRdb keeps only in-frame clonotypes and omits some of them. The profile shows roughly 20,000 clones, under 90% of them singletons. Sequenced material: CD8+ T cells from blood, taken around day 250 from a patient whose treatment included autologous EBV-specific T cells and nivolumab. These receptors were obtained from a man aged 40-49 years with nasopharyngeal carcinoma. CDR3s include the opening cysteine and the closing phenylalanine or tryptophan. The order of the fields is V gene, clone size, D gene, J gene, CDR3 protein, CDR3 DNA. The D gene is left open where the match is weak. Rows give clone size only sometimes, using once, few, many, or a class for an expanded clone.

TRBV12-3/TRBV12-4	once	NA	TRBJ2-5	CASSLQETQYF	TGTGCCAGCAGCCTCCAAGAGACCCAGTACTTC
TRBV6-5	NA	TRBD2	TRBJ2-7	CASSYNSGSSYEQYF	TGTGCCAGCAGTTACAATAGCGGGAGCTCCTACGAGCAGTACTTC
TRBV7-2	NA	TRBD1	TRBJ2-3	CASRDRNTDTQYF	TGTGCCAGCAGGGACAGGAACACAGATACGCAGTATTTT
TRBV5-6	NA	NA	TRBJ1-3	CASSSDLDATGNTIYF	TGTGCCAGCAGCTCCGACCTGGATGCGACTGGAAACACCATATATTTT
TRBV2	NA	TRBD1	TRBJ1-5	CASSAQGAYSNQPQHF	TGTGCCAGCAGTGCGCAGGGGGCGTATAGCAATCAGCCCCAGCATTTT
TRBV27	few	NA	TRBJ1-6	CASSLRQSPVWGSPLHF	TGTGCCAGCAGTTTGCGTCAGTCCCCCGTTTGGGGGTCACCCCTCCACTTT
TRBV10-3	NA	TRBD1	TRBJ1-6	CAISAGGSHNSPLHF	TGTGCCATCAGTGCAGGGGGCTCGCATAATTCACCCCTCCACTTT
TRBV6-6	NA	TRBD1	TRBJ2-7	CASSYSTGYEQYF	TGTGCCAGCAGTTACTCGACAGGGTACGAGCAGTACTTC
TRBV29-1	once	NA	TRBJ2-7	CSVHGGSSYEQYF	TGCAGCGTCCACGGTGGCTCGTCCTACGAGCAGTACTTC
TRBV6-2/TRBV6-3	NA	NA	TRBJ2-1	CASSYVGNEQFF	TGTGCCAGCAGTTACGTGGGGAATGAGCAGTTCTTC
TRBV9	NA	NA	TRBJ2-7	CASSVAGISYEQYF	TGTGCCAGCAGCGTAGCCGGGATCAGCTACGAGCAGTACTTC
TRBV6-1	NA	NA	TRBJ1-5	CASSELRPVASNQPQHF	TGTGCCAGCAGTGAGTTACGCCCTGTGGCCAGCAATCAGCCCCAGCATTTT
TRBV11-1	NA	NA	TRBJ2-1	CASSYTQGFWEQFF	TGTGCCAGCAGCTATACACAGGGCTTCTGGGAGCAGTTCTTC
TRBV28	NA	TRBD1	TRBJ2-7	CASSPRGRREQYF	TGTGCCAGCAGCCCCAGGGGGCGCCGGGAGCAGTACTTC
TRBV5-1	NA	NA	TRBJ2-7	CASSLEGDGTGHEQYF	TGCGCCAGCAGCTTGGAGGGCGACGGGACGGGGCACGAGCAGTACTTC
TRBV5-1	NA	TRBD1	TRBJ2-7	CASTTGTGDYEQYF	TGCGCCAGCACGACCGGGACAGGGGACTACGAGCAGTACTTC
TRBV27	NA	NA	TRBJ2-7	CASSLGRTYEQYF	TGTGCCAGCAGTTTGGGCAGAACCTACGAGCAGTACTTC
TRBV5-4	NA	TRBD1	TRBJ1-2	CASSPRGFYGYTF	TGTGCCAGCAGCCCCAGGGGGTTCTATGGCTACACCTTC
TRBV6-5	NA	TRBD1	TRBJ1-2	CATSPQGGNYGYTF	TGTGCCACCTCACCCCAGGGGGGCAACTATGGCTACACCTTC
TRBV2	NA	NA	TRBJ1-2	CASGGQMTLSYGYTF	TGTGCCAGCGGCGGACAGATGACACTCTCCTATGGCTACACCTTC
TRBV6-2/TRBV6-3	NA	NA	TRBJ2-5	CASSSGRTTTYQETQYF	TGTGCCAGCAGCTCAGGGAGGACTACTACGTACCAAGAGACCCAGTACTTC
TRBV11-2	NA	NA	TRBJ1-2	CASSLGQGINGYTF	TGTGCCAGCAGCCTGGGGCAGGGAATCAATGGCTACACCTTC
TRBV7-3	NA	TRBD1	TRBJ2-3	CASSLGTGAAYTDTQYF	TGTGCCAGCAGCTTAGGGACAGGGGCAGCGTACACAGATACGCAGTATTTT
TRBV7-9	few	NA	TRBJ1-5	CASSLTSAGNQPQHF	TGTGCCAGCAGCTTAACCTCGGCAGGCAATCAGCCCCAGCATTTT
TRBV7-2	NA	TRBD1	TRBJ2-3	CASSLVPGGTADTQYF	TGTGCCAGCAGCTTAGTCCCAGGGGGCACTGCAGATACGCAGTATTTT